This T cell receptor (beta chain) was recovered during a study of CD8 T cells in ankylosing spondylitis. Study-wide results and limits: In ankylosing spondylitis blood, a motif of several highly homologous TCR beta variants appeared characteristic. The authors reported significant enrichment of disease-linked clones in matched ankylosing spondylitis synovial fluid.

TCRdb itself ran the 5' RACE reads through MiXCR, one entry per CDR3 protein. The table lists about 35,000 distinct CDR3 sequences, approximately 3% of them singletons. This clonotype was counted ten times or more. Its antigen is undetermined. The CDR3 loop spans 17 amino acids. Trimming cost V 3 bases and J 2 bases, with 20 bases left between them. The germline V gene has CDR1 SGDLS and CDR2 YYNGEE. Sequencing used blood, either unsorted or a sorted T cell fraction (not recorded which). The rearrangement uses TRBV9 and TRBJ2-5; D might be TRBD1 (6 bases). The source of this sequence is a male donor with ankylosing spondylitis or in good health (not recorded which). CDR3 in amino acids: CASSGVRPTGIQETQYF. CDR3 coding DNA: TGTGCCAGCAGCGGGGTACGCCCAACAGGGATTCAAGAGACCCAGTACTTC.